A selection of T cell receptor beta chains follows, all from one sample in a study of cytomegalovirus exposure and HLA in healthy donors. The repertoire was sequenced with immunoSEQ multiplex PCR; TCRdb's copy has only in-frame clones and lacks some. Recorded here are around 160,000 clones; the top ten clones represent roughly 1.6%. The specimen sequenced was PBMCs. The source is a woman aged 50 to 60 in good health and CMV-seronegative. CDR3s include the opening cysteine and the closing phenylalanine or tryptophan. The order of the fields is V gene, D gene, J gene, CDR3 length, CDR3 DNA, CDR3 protein. D genes are given only for firm matches.

>TRBV18|.|TRBJ2-7|14
TGTGCCAGCTCCGTCCGACAGGCCTCCTACGAGCAGTACTTC
CASSVRQASYEQYF
>TRBV30|TRBD1|TRBJ1-5|15
TGTGCCGGGAGTTACGAGACAGGGTTCATTCAGCCCCAGCATTTT
CAGSYETGFIQPQHF
>TRBV15|TRBD1|TRBJ1-2|16
TGTGCCACCAGCAGGGGGGACAGGGGGCTGGACTATGGCTACACCTTC
CATSRGDRGLDYGYTF
>TRBV7-2|TRBD1|TRBJ1-2|16
TGTGCCAGCAGCTACCGTCCTGGGGACAGGGGTGGTGGCTACACCTTC
CASSYRPGDRGGGYTF
>TRBV4-1|.|TRBJ1-6|16
TGCGCCAGCAGCCAGACCGGGCTCAGGGCGGGATCACCCCTCCACTTT
CASSQTGLRAGSPLHF
>TRBV9|.|TRBJ2-7|16
TGTGCCAGCACCCCACGGGTACGGGGATCGTCCTACGAGCAGTACTTC
CASTPRVRGSSYEQYF
>TRBV7-3|.|TRBJ1-1|11
TGTGCCAGCAGCTCTCCGACTGAAGCTTTCTTT
CASSSPTEAFF
>TRBV5-1|.|TRBJ2-5|14
TGCGCCAGCAGCTTGGAAGGCCCGGGAGAGACCCAGTACTTC
CASSLEGPGETQYF
>TRBV5-1|.|TRBJ2-5|13
TGCGCCAGCAGCCGCGGGGACAGTGAGACCCAGTACTTC
CASSRGDSETQYF
>TRBV7-8|.|TRBJ2-1|13
TGTGCCAGCAGCTTCGGTATTTACAATGAGCAGTTCTTC
CASSFGIYNEQFF
>TRBV5-1|.|TRBJ2-7|14
TGCGCCAGCAGCCACAGACAGGACGCCTACGAGCAGTACTTC
CASSHRQDAYEQYF
>TRBV6-1|TRBD2|TRBJ2-7|13
TGTGCCAGCAGTCCGGGAGGTATACTCGAGCAGTACTTC
CASSPGGILEQYF
>TRBV9|TRBD2|TRBJ2-2|16
TGTGCCAGCAGCCGCGGACTAGCGGGACGAACCGGGGAGCTGTTTTTT
CASSRGLAGRTGELFF
>TRBV4-3|.|TRBJ2-7|14
TGCGCCAGCAGCCAAGACAGGGGAGACGGCGAGCAGTACTTC
CASSQDRGDGEQYF
>TRBV18|.|TRBJ1-2|14
TGTGCCAGCTCACCACTTCAACAGACCATAAGATACACCTTC
CASSPLQQTIRYTF
>TRBV11-3|.|TRBJ1-1|13
TGTGCCAGCAGCGTGACAGGGAACACTGAAGCTTTCTTT
CASSVTGNTEAFF
>TRBV7-9|TRBD1|TRBJ1-4|17
TGTGCCAGCAGCTTAGAGTTTTTCCAGGGGGCAGATGAAAAACTGTTTTTT
CASSLEFFQGADEKLFF
>TRBV28|TRBD1|TRBJ2-1|11
TGTGCCAGCAGCCACGGACAGGTCCAGTTCTTC
CASSHGQVQFF
>TRBV7-2|.|TRBJ1-5|16
TGTGCCAGCAGCCCAAGGAGCAGGGGAGGCAATCAGCCCCAGCATTTT
CASSPRSRGGNQPQHF
>TRBV4-2|.|TRBJ1-2|16
TGTGCCAGCAGCCATCAGTCGACAGCTCCTTCCTATGGCTACACCTTC
CASSHQSTAPSYGYTF
>TRBV7-3|.|TRBJ2-1|15
TGTGCCAGCAGCTTAATGGGGGGAGTAACCGGTGAGCAGTTCTTC
CASSLMGGVTGEQFF
>TRBV7-3|.|TRBJ1-1|14
TGTGCCAGCAGCTTAAAGGGCCGCGGGGCTGAAGCTTTCTTT
CASSLKGRGAEAFF
>TRBV5-1|.|TRBJ2-5|14
TGCGCCAGCAGCTTGTTGAGCAAGTCGGAGACCCAGTACTTC
CASSLLSKSETQYF
>TRBV10-3|TRBD2|TRBJ2-2|16
TGTGCCATCAATCCATCTCTAGCGGGAGGAACCGGGGAGCTGTTTTTT
CAINPSLAGGTGELFF
>TRBV5-3|TRBD1|TRBJ2-3|16
TGTGCCAGAAGCCTGGACAGGGGAGGAAGCACAGATACGCAGTATTTT
CARSLDRGGSTDTQYF
>TRBV19|.|TRBJ1-2|14
TGTGCCAGTAAATCGAGGGTTTACCCTCATGGCTACACCTTC
CASKSRVYPHGYTF
>TRBV18|TRBD2|TRBJ2-7|14
TGTGCCAGTTCTACGGGACTAGTCTCCTACGAGCAGTACTTC
CASSTGLVSYEQYF
>TRBV11-3|TRBD1|TRBJ1-5|19
TGTGCCAGCAGCGCCAGTGTGGGACAGGCGAATTATAGCAATCAGCCCCAGCATTTT
CASSASVGQANYSNQPQHF
>TRBV6-6|.|TRBJ1-6|14
TGTGCCAGCAGTTTCGTGACAGTAAATTCACCCCTCCACTTT
CASSFVTVNSPLHF
>TRBV30|.|TRBJ2-5|13
TGTGCCTGGAGCGTCGGGGGGCGGGAGACCCAGTACTTC
CAWSVGGRETQYF
>TRBV29-1|TRBD1|TRBJ1-2|12
TGCAGCGGGGAAGGGACAGGGGGCGGCTACACCTTC
CSGEGTGGGYTF
>TRBV4-2|.|TRBJ1-5|16
TGTGCCAGCAGCCAGGTGGACCGACAGAACGGGCAGCCCCAGCATTTT
CASSQVDRQNGQPQHF